This entry describes one TCR beta chain. CDR1 is MGHRA, CDR2 YSYEKL, per germline. V lost 3 bases, J lost 7 bases, and 10 bases lay in between. The CDR3 sequence is 13 residues long. Survey-level TCR beta sequencing used the immunoSEQ assay. The assay was immunoSEQ multiplex PCR, and TCRdb's table has in-frame clones only and misses some. The sample lists 68,000 or so clones; roughly 93% were seen once. This sequence was found in a man between 40 and 49 years old with rheumatoid arthritis. The sample taken for sequencing was PBMCs. The genes are TRBV4-1 and TRBJ1-5, with unresolved D. CDR3 in DNA: TGCGCCAGCAGCCAGCTTTTCGCACAGCCCCAGCATTTT. This gives the protein CASSQLFAQPQHF.